The present T cell receptor (beta chain) was sequenced within a study of CD8+ T cells in alopecia areata. Across the study: People stayed on tofacitinib for 6 to 18 months, then stopped the drug for 6 months.

There are a few counts of this clone. Following RNA extraction, reverse transcription yielded cDNA that acted as the sequencing template. This table comes from immunoSEQ multiplex PCR, and its TCRdb copy is limited to in-frame clones, with some not included. The sample lists about 300,000 clones, 58% occurring once. Treatment noted: oral pan-JAK inhibitor, 5-10 mg twice daily. Obtained from alopecia areata patients were lesional scalp punch biopsies along with peripheral blood. V lost 6 bases to trimming and J lost 0 bases, with 11 bases between them. The CDR3 covers 13 residues. Germline V gene sequence: CDR1 SQVTM, CDR2 ANQGSEA.

The sample here was CD4+ T cells sorted from blood, taken at week 24, from a patient treated with tofacitinib. The clonotype originates from a human donor with alopecia areata. This chain uses TRBV29-1 with TRBJ1-1; no definite D call. The CDR3 loop is CSVRGLMNTEAFF. The CDR3 DNA follows: TGCAGCGTCAGAGGACTAATGAACACTGAAGCTTTCTTT.